Sequencing of this T cell receptor (beta chain) was carried out in a study of regulatory T cells in long-lasting Graves disease. Study-wide results and limits: It was in persistent disease that TRBV28, TRBJ1-2 and TRBJ2-5 were favored.

Stated time point: persistent/refractory GD, antithyroid drugs over 5 years with positive TRAb. There was RNA extracted from PBMCs, and the TCR library was made from it. For TCR beta, libraries came from iRepertoire HTBI primers and Arm-PCR of CDR3 regions. TCRdb re-called the multiplex PCR reads with MiXCR, one entry per CDR3 protein. The sample shows around 460,000 distinct CDR3 sequences, roughly 23% of them seen only once. CDR1 and CDR2 from the germline V gene are SGHNT and YYREEE (reference sequence). Between the trimmed V and J ends, which lost 0 bases and 4 bases, there was a span of 7 bases. The length of the CDR3 is 14 residues. This clonotype came up a few times. Its target is not known.

The sample was peripheral blood mononuclear cells (PBMCs), taken when the disease was refractory, from a patient treated with antithyroid drugs. The clonotype comes from a female donor with Graves disease. V usage is TRBV5-4 and J usage is TRBJ2-2; D uncertain. DNA for the CDR3: TGTGCCAGCAGCTTGGCTGCACGCACCGGGGAGCTGTTTTTT. Encoded protein: CASSLAARTGELFF. Combining the CDR3 with reference TRBV5-4 and TRBJ2-2 gives the whole variable domain ETGVTQSPTHLIKTRGQQVTLRCSSQSGHNTVSWYQQALGQGPQFIFQYYREEENGRGNFPPRFSGLQFPNYSSELNVNALELDDSALYLCASSLAARTGELFFGEGSRLTVL.